The sequence of this T cell receptor (beta chain) was determined in a study of T cell repertoires in cytomegalovirus infection. Across the whole study: CMV infection and matching HLA type were both indicated by public TCR beta signatures.

TCRdb ran MiXCR on the reads and lists one entry per CDR3 protein. The sample lists about 700,000 distinct CDR3 sequences; about 33% were seen once. The study, taken as a whole, reports: There were HLA-C-restricted CMV-specific TCR beta clonotypes dominating the ex vivo response.

V lost 3 bases to trimming and J lost 6 bases; unmatched junction nucleotides: 3. CDR3 length: 16 residues. A remark on this clonotype: Antigen unknown.

The origin of this receptor is a human donor in good health (CMV status not recorded). Some clones in this sample may be carry-over from other donors' samples. The chain recombines TRBV12-3 or TRBV12-4 with TRBJ2-2; 14 bases match TRBD2. The source was cultured PBMCs, collected from culture after CMV antigen stimulation. The CDR3 spells CASSLRTSGGSGELFF. The CDR3 coding sequence is TGTGCCAGCAGTTTGAGGACTAGCGGGGGGTCCGGGGAGCTGTTTTTT.